A single TCR beta chain is shown here with its context. Its antigen is currently unknown. Here immunoSEQ multiplex PCR was the method, and the copy in TCRdb shows in-frame clones only, minus some. The table shows about 88,000 clones, with around 90% occurring only once. This specimen comes from a study of T cell responses to AZD1222 COVID-19 vaccine. Study outcomes and limitations: The sample set comprised mostly white British donors with more females, and clonal diversity was possibly underestimated.

The V and J ends lost 7 bases and 7 bases, in that order; junction bases with no gene match: 12. The CDR3 extends over 15 amino acids. Germline loops: CDR1 ENHRY, CDR2 SYGVKD. The receptor was derived from an adult in good health. The chain recombines TRBV10-3 with TRBJ1-5; 8 bases line up with TRBD1. The material was peripheral blood, obtained on day 0 of AZD1222 vaccination. The CDR3 loop is CAITSDRGVSQPQHF. Here the CDR3 DNA reads TGTGCCATCACCTCAGACAGGGGAGTCAGCCAGCCCCAGCATTTT.